The T cell receptor (beta chain) under discussion was sequenced for a study of T cell responses to AZD1222 COVID-19 vaccine. In the study overall: Second doses were pooled across both intervals (about 4 or about 12 weeks). Study-level points and caveats: Donor demographics were predominantly white British with a female majority; clonal diversity may be underestimated.

TCRdb's table, derived via immunoSEQ multiplex PCR, lists solely in-frame clones and lacks some. There are tens of thousands of clones in the sample; 65% to 90% occur only once, and over 5% lies in the top ten. As to this clone: Its specificity is not known.

Germline V gene data show CDR1 as SGHTA and CDR2 as FQGNSA. This CDR3 comprises 16 residues. V was clipped by 1 base and J by 4 bases, with 16 bases between them. The rearrangement joins TRBV7-2 to TRBJ1-2; tentatively, D is TRBD1 (5 bases). This receptor was identified in an adult in good health. The sequences come from peripheral blood, collected on day 0 of AZD1222 vaccination. This chain's CDR3 is CASSLVTVSNIYGYTF. The CDR3 nucleotides are TGTGCCAGCAGCTTAGTGACAGTGAGCAACATCTATGGCTACACCTTC.